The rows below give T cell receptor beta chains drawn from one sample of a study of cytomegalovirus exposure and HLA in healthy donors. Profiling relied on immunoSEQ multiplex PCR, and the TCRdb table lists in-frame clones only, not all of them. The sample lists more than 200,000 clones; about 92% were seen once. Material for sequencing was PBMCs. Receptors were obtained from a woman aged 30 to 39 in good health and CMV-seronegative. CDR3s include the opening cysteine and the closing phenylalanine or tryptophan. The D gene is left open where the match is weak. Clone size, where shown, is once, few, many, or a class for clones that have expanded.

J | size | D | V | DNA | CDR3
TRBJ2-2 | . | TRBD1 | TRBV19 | TGTGCCAGTAGTTTTTTACAGGGGATGAACACCGGGGAGCTGTTTTTT | CASSFLQGMNTGELFF
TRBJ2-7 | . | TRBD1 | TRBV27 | TGTGCCAGCAGCAGGACAGGGGCGGCGACTAGCTTCTACGAGCAGTACTTC | CASSRTGAATSFYEQYF
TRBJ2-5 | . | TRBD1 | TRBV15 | TGTGCCACCAGCAGTGGGACAGCAGAAGAGACCCAGTACTTC | CATSSGTAEETQYF
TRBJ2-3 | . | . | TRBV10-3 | TGTGCCATCAGTGAGAGATCCACAGATACGCAGTATTTT | CAISERSTDTQYF
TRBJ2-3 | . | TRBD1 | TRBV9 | TGTGCCAGCAGCGTCGCACAGGGGGCACGCACAGATACGCAGTATTTT | CASSVAQGARTDTQYF
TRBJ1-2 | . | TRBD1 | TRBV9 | TGTGCCAGCAGCGTAGGATTAGGGAGACAGGGAGGGGATGGCTACACCTTC | CASSVGLGRQGGDGYTF
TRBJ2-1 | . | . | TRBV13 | TGTGCCACCGAGGGGATCAGGGACAATGAGCAGTTCTTC | CATEGIRDNEQFF
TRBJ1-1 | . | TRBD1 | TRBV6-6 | TGTGCCAGCACTAAGGGACAGACGAACACTGAAGCTTTCTTT | CASTKGQTNTEAFF
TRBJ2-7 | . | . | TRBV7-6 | TGTGCCAGCAGCGCTGAGCGGGCAGGTTTCCACGAGCAGTACTTC | CASSAERAGFHEQYF
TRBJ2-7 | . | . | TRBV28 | TGTGCCAGCAGTTTCCGGGGGCAGGGGCTCTACGAGCAGTACTTC | CASSFRGQGLYEQYF
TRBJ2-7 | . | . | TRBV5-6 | TGTGCCAGCAGCTTAGATCAAACTGGGACCTCCTACGAGCAGTACTTC | CASSLDQTGTSYEQYF
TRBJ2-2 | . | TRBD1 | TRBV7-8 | TGTGCCAGCAGCTGGGGACAGGGGAGCGGGGAGCTGTTTTTT | CASSWGQGSGELFF
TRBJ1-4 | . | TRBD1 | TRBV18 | TGTGCCAGCTCACCCTCAGGGGGAGGTGAAAAACTGTTTTTT | CASSPSGGGEKLFF
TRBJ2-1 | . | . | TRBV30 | TGTGCCTGGAGTGTAACTAGCCCCGATGAGCAGTTCTTC | CAWSVTSPDEQFF
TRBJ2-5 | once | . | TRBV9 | TGTGCCAGCAGCGTAGGCGGAGTCCAAGAGACCCAGTACTTC | CASSVGGVQETQYF
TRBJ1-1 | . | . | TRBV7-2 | TGTGCCAGCAGCTTAGCCGGCAGTCCCATGAACACTGAAGCTTTCTTT | CASSLAGSPMNTEAFF
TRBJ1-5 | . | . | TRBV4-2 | TGTGCCAGCAGCCAAGACATGGTCAGAGATCAGCCCCAGCATTTT | CASSQDMVRDQPQHF
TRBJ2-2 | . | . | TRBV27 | TGTGCCAGCAGTTTATCGCCAAGTACCGGGGAGCTGTTTTTT | CASSLSPSTGELFF
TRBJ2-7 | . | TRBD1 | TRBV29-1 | TGCAGCGCAAGACAGGGGTCCTACGAGCAGTACTTC | CSARQGSYEQYF
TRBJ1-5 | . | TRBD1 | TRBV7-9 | TGTGCCAGCAGCTTGGGACAGGGGGGTCAGCCCCAGCATTTT | CASSLGQGGQPQHF
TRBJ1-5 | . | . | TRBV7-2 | TGTGCCAGCAGCGACCTTAATCAGCCCCAGCATTTT | CASSDLNQPQHF
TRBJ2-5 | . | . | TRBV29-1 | TGCAGCGTTGAAGATCGAGTAGGAGAGACCCAGTACTTC | CSVEDRVGETQYF
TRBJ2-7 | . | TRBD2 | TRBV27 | TGTGCCAGCAGTTACAGACTAGCGGATCGCTACGAGCAGTACTTC | CASSYRLADRYEQYF
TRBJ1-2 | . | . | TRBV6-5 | TGTGCCAGCAGTTCCATTACAGGGTTGGACGGCTACACCTTC | CASSSITGLDGYTF
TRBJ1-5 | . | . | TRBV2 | TGTGCCAGCTCATTTGGGGAGGGTCAGCCCCAGCATTTT | CASSFGEGQPQHF
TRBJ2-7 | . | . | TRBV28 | TGTGCCAGCAGTTCTGTGACTAGCTCCTACGAGCAGTACTTC | CASSSVTSSYEQYF
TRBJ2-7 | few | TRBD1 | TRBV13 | TGTGCCAGCAGCTTAGAGGACAGGGGTTACGAGCAGTACTTC | CASSLEDRGYEQYF
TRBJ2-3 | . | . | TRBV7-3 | TGTGCCAGCAGTCCTTCGGCAGGCTACACAGATACGCAGTATTTT | CASSPSAGYTDTQYF
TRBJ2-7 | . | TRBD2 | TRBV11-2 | TGTGCCAGCAGCCGCGCTAGCGGGAGTTCTTACGAGCAGTACTTC | CASSRASGSSYEQYF
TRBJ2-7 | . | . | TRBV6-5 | TGTGCCAGCAGTTTAGGACCTGGCTCCTACGAGCAGTACTTC | CASSLGPGSYEQYF
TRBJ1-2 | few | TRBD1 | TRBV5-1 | TGCGCCAGCAGCTCGACAGGGGGAAATGGCTACACCTTC | CASSSTGGNGYTF
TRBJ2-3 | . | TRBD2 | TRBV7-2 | TGTGCCAGCAGTCCCCGGACTAGCGGGCTCACAGATACGCAGTATTTT | CASSPRTSGLTDTQYF
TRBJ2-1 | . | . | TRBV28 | TGTGCCAGCAGCCCTGTGGGGTTCGCGGATGAGCAGTTCTTC | CASSPVGFADEQFF
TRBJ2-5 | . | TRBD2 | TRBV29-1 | TGCAGCGTTTATCCCCCCCCACTAGCGGGAGGGCCCTCCGAACAAGAGACCCAGTACTTC | CSVYPPPLAGGPSEQETQYF
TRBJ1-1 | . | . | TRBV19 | TGTGCCAGTAGTATCGAGGGGCCAGGCGCTGAAGCTTTCTTT | CASSIEGPGAEAFF
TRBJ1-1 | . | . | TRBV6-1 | TGTGCCAGCATCAAGACGGGCGGCACTGAAGCTTTCTTT | CASIKTGGTEAFF
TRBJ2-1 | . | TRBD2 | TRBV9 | TGTGCCAGCAGCCGGACTAGCGGACTAGGGTACAATGAGCAGTTCTTC | CASSRTSGLGYNEQFF
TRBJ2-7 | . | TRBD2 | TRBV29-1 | TGCAGCGTTGGGAGACTAGCGGGAGTGGTGTACGAGCAGTACTTC | CSVGRLAGVVYEQYF
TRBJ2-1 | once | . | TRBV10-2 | TGCGCCAGCAGTGATGTAGGGCCCTTTGACGGTGAGCAGTTCTTC | CASSDVGPFDGEQFF
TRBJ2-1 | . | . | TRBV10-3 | TGTGCCATCAGTGGGACCGGGACCCCCAATGAGCAGTTCTTC | CAISGTGTPNEQFF
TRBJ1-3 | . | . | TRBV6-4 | TGTGCCAGGGAGACTGGAAGCGCTGGAAACACCATATATTTT | CARETGSAGNTIYF
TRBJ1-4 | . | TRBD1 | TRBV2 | TGTGCCAGCAGTGAGGTCGACAGGGTAGAGGAAAAACTGTTTTTT | CASSEVDRVEEKLFF
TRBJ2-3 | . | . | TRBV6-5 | TGTGCCAGCAGGTCCCCCCGACTAGGAGATACGCAGTATTTT | CASRSPRLGDTQYF